The source of this T cell receptor beta chain is a study of response to subunit inactivated influenza vaccine. Study-level findings and limits: The authors suggested that few new T cells are recruited per seasonal influenza vaccination.

Looked up from germline, CDR1 is MNHEY and CDR2 is SVGAGI. V was pared by 2 bases and J by 0 bases, with 4 bases of the junction left unmatched. The CDR3 length is 19 residues. The table lists this clonotype with a few counts. Its target is unknown. From the RT-PCR reads, TCRdb called clonotypes with MiXCR, one entry per CDR3 protein. Of over 750,000 distinct CDR3 sequences detected, around 20% appear once; the ten largest clones hold 10%. This TCR was sampled from a man aged 45-60 years who received an inactivated influenza vaccine. The gene calls are TRBV6-5 and TRBJ2-1, with 16 bases matching TRBD2. This material consisted of PBMCs from blood, taken about 5 days after vaccination. CDR3 protein: CASSYTGLAGGVSYNEQFF. DNA of the CDR3: TGTGCCAGCAGTTACACGGGACTAGCGGGGGGGGTCTCCTACAATGAGCAGTTCTTC.